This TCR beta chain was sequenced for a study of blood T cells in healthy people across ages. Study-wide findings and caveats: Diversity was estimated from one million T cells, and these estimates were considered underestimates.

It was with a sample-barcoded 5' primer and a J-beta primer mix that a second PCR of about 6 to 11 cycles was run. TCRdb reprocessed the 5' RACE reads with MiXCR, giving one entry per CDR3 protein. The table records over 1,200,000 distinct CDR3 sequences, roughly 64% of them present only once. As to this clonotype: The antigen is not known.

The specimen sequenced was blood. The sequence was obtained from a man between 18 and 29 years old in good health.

The CDR3 here is CASSKLANEQFF. The CDR3 DNA is TGTGCCAGCAGCAAACTAGCCAATGAGCAGTTCTTC. The gene calls are TRBV7-2 and TRBJ2-1; tentative D call: TRBD2 (6 bases). Trimming shortened V by 5 bases and J by 6 bases, and 8 bases separated the two germline ends. CDR1 is SGHTA and CDR2 is FQGNSA in the germline V gene. The CDR3 contains 12 residues.